Below are 25 T cell receptor beta chains sequenced from a single sample in a study of shared clonotypes between healthy human individuals. The protocol was immunoSEQ multiplex PCR, while the TCRdb copy is restricted to in-frame clones and leaves out a portion. The table records 150,000 to 200,000 clones, about 93% of them present only once. The sequenced sample consisted of naive CD4+ T cells sorted from blood. Subset specified: CD45RA+ positively selected. These receptors were collected from a woman in her thirties in good health.

The chain has TRBV5-4 and TRBJ1-1; D call uncertain. Trimming removed 4 bases from V and 5 bases from J, with 6 bases in between. CDR3 size: 11 residues. Germline V gene lookup returns CDR1 SGHNT and CDR2 YYREEE (reference sequence). The CDR3 DNA sequence: TGTGCCAGCAGCACAAATACTGAAGCTTTCTTT. Its translation: CASSTNTEAFF.

The chain is built from TRBV11-2 and TRBJ1-3; no reliable D call. This CDR3 spans 14 amino acids. Trimming removed 5 bases at V and 0 bases at J, with 8 bases between. From germline, CDR1 is SGHAT and CDR2 FQNNGV. Here the CDR3 reads CASSPSYSGNTIYF. CDR3 in DNA: TGTGCCAGCAGCCCAAGCTACTCTGGAAACACCATATATTTT.

The chain couples TRBV6-1 to TRBJ1-1; no clear D. Germline V gives CDR1 MNHNS, CDR2 SASEGT. This CDR3 is 14 amino acids long. V lost 7 bases, J lost 4 bases, and 16 bases lay in between. The CDR3 loop reads CASTNQAGSTEAFF. Here the CDR3 DNA reads TGTGCCAGCACCAACCAGGCAGGAAGCACTGAAGCTTTCTTT.

The CDR3 DNA reads TGTGCCAGCAGGGGGGCCTACAATGAGCAGTTCTTC. Protein sequence: CASRGAYNEQFF. V and J are TRBV28 and TRBJ2-1; D is tentatively TRBD1 or TRBD2 (5 bases each). The CDR3 spans 12 residues. Trimming cost V 6 bases and J 2 bases, with 5 bases left between them. Germline CDR1 MDHEN, CDR2 SYDVKM.

The chain combines TRBV6-6 with TRBJ1-1, with 9 bases aligning to TRBD1. Trimming removed 6 bases from V and 4 bases from J; junction bases left unmatched: 6. Germline V gene lookup returns CDR1 MNHNY and CDR2 SVGAGI (reference sequence). This CDR3 has 14 residues. The CDR3 loop reads CASRGQGTTTEAFF. CDR3 sequence (DNA): TGTGCCAGCAGAGGACAGGGGACGACCACTGAAGCTTTCTTT.

The J gene is TRBJ2-5, the V gene TRBV7-9; weak D call: TRBD1 (5 bases). CDR3 length: 17 amino acids. Trimming cost V 1 base and J 5 bases, with 20 bases left between them. CDR1 is SEHNR and CDR2 is FQNEAQ in the germline V gene (reference sequence). CDR3 nucleotides: TGTGCCAGCAGCTTAGTGCCGACAGAGACGAGCTCGGAGACCCAGTACTTC. The encoded protein is CASSLVPTETSSETQYF.

V is TRBV5-1 and J is TRBJ1-1; D possibly corresponds to TRBD1 (6 bases). Per germline, CDR1 SGHRS and CDR2 YFSETQ. The CDR3 spans 15 residues. The germline V and J ends were trimmed by 4 bases and 4 bases, with 17 bases remaining between them. This CDR3 is CASSLSTGIGTEAFF. CDR3 DNA: TGCGCCAGCAGCCTATCCACAGGGATCGGCACTGAAGCTTTCTTT.

This rearrangement joins TRBV29-1 to TRBJ2-5; D is possibly TRBD1 (5 bases). The last part of the DNA fits TRBJ2-7 better; the J call may be wrong. The CDR3 has 12 amino acids. CDR1 is SQVTM and CDR2 is ANQGSEA in the germline V gene. The CDR3 reads CSVVDTNYEQYF. In nucleotides, the CDR3 is TGCAGCGTTGTGGACACCAACTACGAGCAGTACTTC.

This chain links TRBV18 with TRBJ1-1, with D perhaps matching TRBD1 (5 bases). V was pared by 3 bases and J by 2 bases, with 10 bases between. The CDR3 runs to 14 residues. Germline CDR1 is KGHSH and CDR2 is LQKENI. The CDR3 sequence is CASSPKTANTEAFF. In DNA, the CDR3 is TGTGCCAGCTCACCGAAGACAGCTAACACTGAAGCTTTCTTT.

This clone was picked up one time. The V gene is TRBV30, the J gene TRBJ2-7; no reliable D call. The CDR3 extends over 8 amino acids. Trimming shortened V by 8 bases and J by 5 bases, and 4 bases separated the two germline ends. From germline, CDR1 is GTSNPN and CDR2 SVGIG (reference sequence). As DNA, the CDR3 is TGTGCCGTTAACGAGCAGTACTTC. This codes for CAVNEQYF.

V usage is TRBV2 and J usage is TRBJ2-5, with unresolved D. TRBJ2-7 explains the end of the DNA better; the J call may be wrong. The germline V gene has CDR1 SNHLY and CDR2 FYNNEI. The CDR3 loop spans 14 amino acids. The CDR3 sequence is CASSEQPPTYEQYF. CDR3 sequence (DNA): TGTGCCAGCAGTGAACAGCCACCTACCTACGAGCAGTACTTC.

The V call is TRBV9, the J call TRBJ1-3, with D perhaps TRBD1 (5 bases). Trimming left V 0 bases short and J 2 bases short, with 9 bases between. Germline lookup yields CDR1 SGDLS and CDR2 YYNGEE. CDR3 length: 15 residues. CDR3 protein: CASSVEGVAGNTIYF. The CDR3 DNA follows: TGTGCCAGCAGCGTAGAAGGGGTGGCTGGAAACACCATATATTTT.

The chain links TRBV19 to TRBJ1-5, with 10 bases matching TRBD1. Trimming at V came to 5 bases and at J to 3 bases, leaving 1 base not matched to a gene. Germline V gene sequence: CDR1 LNHDA, CDR2 SQIVND (reference sequence). This CDR3 contains 14 residues. In nucleotides, the CDR3 is TGTGCCAGTAGTGGGACAGGGGCCAATCAGCCCCAGCATTTT. Translated: CASSGTGANQPQHF.

The rearrangement links TRBV20-1 to TRBJ1-1; D uncertain. This CDR3 comprises 11 residues. V lost 3 bases, J lost 8 bases, and 10 bases lay in between. Germline V gives CDR1 DFQATT, CDR2 SNEGSKA (reference sequence). CDR3 DNA: TGCAGTGCTAGGTCTTTGATCGAAGCTTTCTTT. Residues: CSARSLIEAFF.

V and J are TRBV7-7 and TRBJ2-1; possibly TRBD2 for D (5 bases). V lost 1 base and J 5 bases, leaving 9 bases between the germline ends. This CDR3 contains 14 residues. The germline gives CDR1 SSHAT, CDR2 FNYEAQ (reference sequence). In nucleotides, the CDR3 is TGTGCCAGCAGCTTAGGTCCCGGGAACAATGAGCAGTTCTTC. Its protein product is CASSLGPGNNEQFF.

The CDR3 nucleotides are TGTGCCAGCAGTTTGTCCGTGGTCGAGCAGTACTTC. This sequence encodes CASSLSVVEQYF. The V gene is TRBV28, the J gene TRBJ2-5; D gene uncertain. The J call may not be correct, given that the DNA end is closer to TRBJ2-7. This CDR3 is 12 amino acids long. Germline V lookup: CDR1 MDHEN, CDR2 SYDVKM.

The CDR3 coding sequence is TGTGCCAGCAGCACCGGGACAGAGTCCTATGGCTACACCTTC. Encoded protein: CASSTGTESYGYTF. The V call is TRBV2, the J call TRBJ1-2; TRBD1 matches at 7 bases. CDR1 is SNHLY and CDR2 is FYNNEI in the germline V gene. Trimming at V came to 6 bases and at J to 4 bases, leaving 8 bases not matched to a gene. The CDR3 is 14 amino acids.

This sequence joins TRBV10-3 and TRBJ1-1; D ambiguous. Germline V gene data show CDR1 as ENHRY and CDR2 as SYGVKD. With 3 bases removed from V and 0 bases from J, the gap between germline ends came to 8 bases. The CDR3 contains 14 residues. The CDR3 DNA reads TGTGCCATCAGTGATGGCGCCATGAACACTGAAGCTTTCTTT. It is translated as CAISDGAMNTEAFF.

The chain couples TRBV27 to TRBJ1-2; possible D gene TRBD1, 5 bases. CDR3 length: 12 amino acids. Trimming shortened V by 4 bases and J by 8 bases, and 11 bases separated the two germline ends. Germline assignment: CDR1 MNHEY and CDR2 SMNVEV (reference sequence). CDR3 region: CASSSPGIGYTF. Here the CDR3 DNA reads TGTGCCAGCAGTTCGCCAGGGATAGGCTACACCTTC.

The chain couples TRBV7-9 to TRBJ2-7; D might be TRBD1 (5 bases). CDR3 size: 15 residues. CDR1 is SEHNR, CDR2 FQNEAQ, per germline (reference sequence). With 5 bases removed from V and 6 bases from J, the gap between germline ends came to 20 bases. This CDR3 reads CASSHLQVRVSEQYF. CDR3 bases: TGTGCCAGCAGCCACCTACAGGTCCGGGTTTCCGAGCAGTACTTC.

The chain joins TRBV28 to TRBJ1-2, with D maybe TRBD1 (5 bases). The CDR3 runs 12 residues. Per germline, CDR1 MDHEN and CDR2 SYDVKM. Trimming removed 5 bases at V and 4 bases at J, with 8 bases between. The CDR3 DNA reads as TGTGCCAGCAGTCCAGGGTCCTATGGCTACACCTTC. Protein: CASSPGSYGYTF.

The V and J genes are TRBV6-1 and TRBJ2-7, with 8 bases identical to TRBD1. V was clipped by 7 bases and J by 0 bases; unmatched bases: 8. The length of the CDR3 is 15 residues. Germline CDR1 reads MNHNS; CDR2 reads SASEGT. CDR3 loop: CASTGTGDLSYEQYF. The CDR3 coding sequence is TGTGCCAGCACCGGGACAGGAGACCTCTCCTACGAGCAGTACTTC.

The chain is built from TRBV29-1 and TRBJ2-1; TRBD2 agrees at 9 bases. Germline V lookup: CDR1 SQVTM, CDR2 ANQGSEA. The CDR3 totals 15 residues. After removal of 6 bases from V and 7 bases from J, the junction contained 13 bases not matched to a gene. CDR3 region: CSVLLAGSPGNEQFF. The CDR3 DNA reads TGCAGCGTCCTACTAGCGGGCTCCCCCGGAAATGAGCAGTTCTTC.

CDR3 region: CASSEDGSYEQYF. The CDR3 DNA sequence: TGTGCCAGCAGTGAAGACGGCAGCTACGAGCAGTACTTC. The chain recombines TRBV2 with TRBJ2-7; D is ambiguous. The germline V and J ends were trimmed by 1 base and 3 bases, with 7 bases remaining between them. Germline values: CDR1 SNHLY, CDR2 FYNNEI. The CDR3 is 13 amino acids. Filled out from reference TRBV2 and TRBJ2-7, the complete variable domain reads EPEVTQTPSHQVTQMGQEVILRCVPISNHLYFYWYRQILGQKVEFLVSFYNNEISEKSEIFDDQFSVERPDGSNFTLKIRSTKLEDSAMYFCASSEDGSYEQYFGPGTRLTVT.

This clone has only one observation. The CDR3 bases are TGTGCCAGCGATCCCCCCCTACTTGGTCGGGCTTTCTTT. Protein sequence: CASDPPLLGRAFF. The J gene is TRBJ1-1, the V gene TRBV2; D gene uncertain. Germline CDR1 SNHLY, CDR2 FYNNEI. The V end lost 8 bases, the J end lost 11 bases, and 21 bases lay between the germline ends. The CDR3 runs to 13 residues.